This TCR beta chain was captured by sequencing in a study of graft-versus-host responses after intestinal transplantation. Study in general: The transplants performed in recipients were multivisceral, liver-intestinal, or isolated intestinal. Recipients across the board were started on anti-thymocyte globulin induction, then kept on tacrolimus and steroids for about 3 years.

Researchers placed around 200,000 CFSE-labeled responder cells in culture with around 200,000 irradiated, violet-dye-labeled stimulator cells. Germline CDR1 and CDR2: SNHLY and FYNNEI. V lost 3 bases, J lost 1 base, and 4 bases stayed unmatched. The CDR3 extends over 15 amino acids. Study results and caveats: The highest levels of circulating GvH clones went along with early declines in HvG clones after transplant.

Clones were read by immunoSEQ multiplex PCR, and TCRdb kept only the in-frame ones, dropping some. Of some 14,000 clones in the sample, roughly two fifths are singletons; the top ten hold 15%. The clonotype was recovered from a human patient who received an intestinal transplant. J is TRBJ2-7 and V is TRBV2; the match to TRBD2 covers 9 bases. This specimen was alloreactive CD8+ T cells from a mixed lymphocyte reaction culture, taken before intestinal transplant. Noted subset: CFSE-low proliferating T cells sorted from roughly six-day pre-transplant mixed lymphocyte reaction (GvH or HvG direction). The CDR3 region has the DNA TGTGCCAGCAGTGAGGCCACTAGCGGGTCCTACGAGCAGTACTTC. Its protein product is CASSEATSGSYEQYF.